One sample yielded the 23 T cell receptor beta chains listed below, sequenced in a study of control samples from healthy donors and cancer patients. Produced via immunoSEQ multiplex PCR; TCRdb's table is partial and in-frame only. The sample shows 100,000 to 150,000 clones, 85% to 95% of them seen only once. The sequencing input was PBMCs. The source is a man older than 75 with head and neck cancer.

V and J are TRBV5-4 and TRBJ2-7, with TRBD1 matching 9 bases. The CDR3 loop spans 16 amino acids. Trimming cost V 3 bases and J 7 bases; bases outside gene matches: 14. Germline-derived CDR1 and CDR2 are SGHNT and YYREEE (reference sequence). The CDR3 protein is CASSSVRDRARGEQYF. CDR3 nucleotides: TGTGCCAGCAGCTCAGTCCGGGACAGGGCCCGAGGGGAGCAGTACTTC.

The chain has TRBV30 and TRBJ1-2; 8 bases map to TRBD1. Germline V lookup: CDR1 GTSNPN, CDR2 SVGIG (reference sequence). The CDR3 sequence is 15 residues long. Trimming took 3 bases from V and 1 from J; bases not matched to a gene: 7. The CDR3 is CAWRYQGAFNYGYTF. DNA for the CDR3: TGTGCCTGGAGATACCAGGGGGCTTTTAACTATGGCTACACCTTC. Combining the CDR3 with reference TRBV30 and TRBJ1-2 gives the whole variable domain SQTIHQWPATLVQPVGSPLSLECTVEGTSNPNLYWYRQAAGRGLQLLFYSVGIGQISSEVPQNLSASRPQDRQFILSSKKLLLSDSGFYLCAWRYQGAFNYGYTFGSGTRLTVV.

The rearrangement links TRBV5-1 to TRBJ2-3; D is unclear. Between the trimmed V and J ends, which lost 4 bases and 1 base, there was a span of 7 bases. The CDR3 sequence is 13 residues long. The germline gives CDR1 SGHRS, CDR2 YFSETQ. The CDR3 coding sequence is TGCGCCAGCAGCCAGGACGGCACAGATACGCAGTATTTT. This translates into CASSQDGTDTQYF.

This clone was counted once. The J gene is TRBJ1-2, the V gene TRBV27; D uncertain. This CDR3 contains 14 residues. V lost 5 bases to trimming and J lost 0 bases, with 10 bases between them. In germline, CDR1 is MNHEY, CDR2 SMNVEV (reference sequence). The DNA of the CDR3 is TGTGCCAGCAGTCCCTATTGGTCTAACTATGGCTACACCTTC. It translates to CASSPYWSNYGYTF.

This clone appeared a few times. The chain has TRBV6-1 and TRBJ1-2; 9 bases fit TRBD1. Trimming cost V 3 bases and J 5 bases; bases outside gene matches: 7. The CDR3 covers 15 residues. Germline loops: CDR1 MNHNS, CDR2 SASEGT. The CDR3 is CASSERTGARYGYTF. Written as DNA, the CDR3 is TGTGCCAGCAGTGAGCGGACAGGGGCCAGGTATGGCTACACCTTC.

This chain joins TRBV6-2 or TRBV6-3 and TRBJ1-5; a possible D gene is TRBD1 (5 bases). Trimming removed 2 bases at V and 1 base at J, with 9 bases between. The length of the CDR3 is 15 residues. Germline-derived CDR1 and CDR2 are MNHEY and SVGEGT. In DNA form, the CDR3 reads TGTGCCAGCAGTTACCGGGGCGAGAGCAATCAGCCCCAGCATTTT. Translated, it gives CASSYRGESNQPQHF.

The chain has TRBV30 and TRBJ1-5; 10 bases align to TRBD1. V was pared by 2 bases and J by 4 bases, with 8 bases of the junction left unmatched. This CDR3 has 16 residues. Looked up from germline, CDR1 is GTSNPN and CDR2 is SVGIG (reference sequence). CDR3 region: CAWSPRTGGINQPQHF. CDR3 bases: TGTGCCTGGAGTCCCCGGACAGGGGGAATAAATCAGCCCCAGCATTTT. Based on the CDR3 plus reference TRBV30 and TRBJ1-5, the full variable domain is SQTIHQWPATLVQPVGSPLSLECTVEGTSNPNLYWYRQAAGRGLQLLFYSVGIGQISSEVPQNLSASRPQDRQFILSSKKLLLSDSGFYLCAWSPRTGGINQPQHFGDGTRLSIL.

This clone was seen a handful of times. The rearrangement joins TRBV3-1 (or the pseudogene TRBV3-2) to TRBJ1-4; D perhaps matches TRBD1 (5 bases). The CDR3 spans 14 residues. Germline V CDR1 and CDR2: LGHDT, YNNKEL (reference sequence). Trimming pared 2 bases from V and 6 bases from J, leaving 10 bases between. The CDR3 nucleotides read TGTGCCAGCAGCCAATCCAAAGGGGATGAAAAACTGTTTTTT. Encoded protein: CASSQSKGDEKLFF.

This rearrangement joins TRBV10-3 to TRBJ2-2; 10 bases fit TRBD1. Germline V gives CDR1 ENHRY, CDR2 SYGVKD. V was clipped by 4 bases and J by 10 bases; unmatched bases: 9. CDR3 length: 15 residues. The CDR3 region is CAISADRGRASELFF. In nucleotides, the CDR3 is TGTGCCATCAGTGCCGACAGGGGGCGAGCCTCGGAGCTGTTTTTT.

V is TRBV5-5 and J is TRBJ1-1; no clear D. V was trimmed by 2 bases and J by 7 bases, leaving 18 bases between them. Germline-derived CDR1 and CDR2 are SGHKS and YYEKEE (reference sequence). The CDR3 spans 15 residues. CDR3 in amino acids: CASSFLVSGNLEAFF. CDR3 in DNA: TGTGCCAGCAGCTTCCTGGTTTCCGGGAACCTTGAAGCTTTCTTT. Looking up the rest from reference TRBV5-5 and TRBJ1-1 gives the full variable domain: DAGVTQSPTHLIKTRGQQVTLRCSPISGHKSVSWYQQVLGQGPQFIFQYYEKEERGRGNFPDRFSARQFPNYSSELNVNALLLGDSALYLCASSFLVSGNLEAFFGQGTRLTVV.

The chain has TRBV19 and TRBJ1-5; D ambiguous. Germline CDR1 and CDR2: LNHDA and SQIVND (reference sequence). The CDR3 has 13 residues. V was trimmed by 3 bases and J by 4 bases, leaving 7 bases between them. The CDR3 is CASSMGGNQPQHF. The CDR3 bases are TGTGCCAGTAGTATGGGAGGGAATCAGCCCCAGCATTTT.

The J gene is TRBJ1-1, the V gene TRBV10-1; 11 nucleotides agree with TRBD1. The V segment lost 6 bases and the J segment 5 bases; nucleotides outside the gene matches: 8. The CDR3 totals 15 residues. Germline V gene data show CDR1 as WNHNN and CDR2 as SYGVQD (reference sequence). The CDR3 region is CASRPSGTGGTEAFF. The DNA for the CDR3 is TGCGCCAGCAGGCCATCCGGGACAGGGGGGACTGAAGCTTTCTTT.

CDR3 region: CSASKGQGFNEQFF. The CDR3 nucleotides are TGCAGTGCTAGTAAGGGACAGGGATTCAATGAGCAGTTCTTC. V usage is TRBV20-1 and J usage is TRBJ2-1, with TRBD1 identical over 9 bases. The germline gives CDR1 DFQATT, CDR2 SNEGSKA (reference sequence). The V segment lost 3 bases and the J segment 6 bases; nucleotides outside the gene matches: 6. This CDR3 spans 14 amino acids.

The V and J genes are TRBV5-1 and TRBJ1-2, with 9 bases matching TRBD1. CDR1 is SGHRS and CDR2 is YFSETQ in the germline V gene. The CDR3 is 15 residues long. V lost 1 base, J lost 6 bases, and 7 bases stayed unmatched. DNA of the CDR3: TGCGCCAGCAGCTTGCTGACAGGGGGAAAGGATGGCTACACCTTC. The encoded protein is CASSLLTGGKDGYTF.

This chain connects TRBV6-1 to TRBJ2-1, with no clear D. This CDR3 spans 14 amino acids. The germline V gene encodes CDR1 MNHNS and CDR2 SASEGT. Trimming left V 3 bases short and J 0 bases short, with 6 bases between. CDR3 protein: CASSESDSYNEQFF. The CDR3 DNA is TGTGCCAGCAGTGAGAGTGACTCCTACAATGAGCAGTTCTTC.

The rearrangement uses TRBV15 and TRBJ2-2; D is unclear. The V and J ends lost 4 bases and 4 bases respectively, with 4 bases between them. CDR3 length equals 12 residues. CDR1 is LNHNV, CDR2 YYDKDF, per germline (reference sequence). Here the CDR3 reads CATSTRTGELFF. CDR3 nucleotide sequence: TGTGCCACCAGCACTCGCACCGGGGAGCTGTTTTTT.

The chain employs TRBV12-3 or TRBV12-4 and TRBJ1-5; D gene uncertain. This CDR3 spans 13 amino acids. Trimming stripped 8 bases from V and 3 bases from J, with 11 bases between. The CDR3 sequence is CASSARANQPQHF. In DNA form, the CDR3 reads TGTGCCAGCTCCGCTCGGGCCAATCAGCCCCAGCATTTT.

This clone appeared a single time. The chain carries TRBV5-1 and TRBJ2-7; D unclear. Deletions cut 5 bases from V and 6 bases from J, with 18 bases between. This CDR3 has 14 amino acids. From germline, CDR1 is SGHRS and CDR2 YFSETQ. CDR3: CASRGMAVWTEQYF. CDR3 sequence (DNA): TGCGCCAGCAGGGGGATGGCGGTATGGACCGAGCAGTACTTC.

The genes are TRBV12-3 or TRBV12-4 and TRBJ2-2; D remains unclear. Trimming removed 3 bases from V and 6 bases from J, with 8 bases in between. The CDR3 sequence is 13 residues long. The CDR3 region is CASSLSVPGELFF. CDR3 coding DNA: TGTGCCAGCAGTTTGTCAGTCCCCGGGGAGCTGTTTTTT.

This clone appeared a single time. CDR3 nucleotide sequence: TGTGCCAGCAGCCTACCCAAGGGGAATACTGAAGCTTTCTTT. Translating gives CASSLPKGNTEAFF. The chain uses TRBV5-4 and TRBJ1-1, with a weak D call TRBD1 (5 bases). CDR1 is SGHNT and CDR2 is YYREEE in the germline V gene (reference sequence). V lost 4 bases and J lost 5, with 15 bases in between. This CDR3 contains 14 residues. Full variable domain (rest looked up from reference TRBV5-4 and TRBJ1-1): ETGVTQSPTHLIKTRGQQVTLRCSSQSGHNTVSWYQQALGQGPQFIFQYYREEENGRGNFPPRFSGLQFPNYSSELNVNALELDDSALYLCASSLPKGNTEAFFGQGTRLTVV.

The rearrangement joins TRBV6-5 to TRBJ2-5; tentative D call: TRBD1 (6 bases). The germline CDR1 and CDR2 sequences are MNHEY and SVGAGI. The CDR3 covers 15 residues. Trimming left V 6 bases short and J 7 bases short, with 21 bases between. The CDR3 sequence is CASRALQGLLGTQYF. CDR3 DNA sequence: TGTGCCAGCAGGGCGCTTCAGGGGCTGCTCGGGACCCAGTACTTC.

To note about this clone: One end of the junction is discordant with germline, which a read error may explain. The chain recombines TRBV6-6 with TRBJ2-5; unclear D gene. Germline CDR1 and CDR2: MNHNY and SVGAGI (reference sequence). The CDR3 loop spans 14 amino acids. The CDR3 is CASSYLTPGEAQYF. The CDR3, as DNA: TGTGCCAGCAGTTACCTGACCCCAGGAGAGGCCCAGTACTTC.

This chain connects TRBV7-9 to TRBJ2-1, with TRBD2 matching 16 bases. Germline values: CDR1 SEHNR, CDR2 FQNEAQ (reference sequence). The junction had 16 bases not matched to a gene; V was cut back by 2 bases and J by 15 bases. The CDR3 is 18 amino acids. DNA for the CDR3: TGTGCCAGCAGCTTAAAGGAGCGGGGACTAGCGGGAGGGCCGGGGTTGTTCTTC. Translating it yields CASSLKERGLAGGPGLFF.